This entry lists 21 T cell receptor beta chains sequenced from one sample in a study of control samples from healthy donors and cancer patients. Assay used: immunoSEQ multiplex PCR; TCRdb lists only in-frame clones, some missing. Counted here are 130,000 or so clones, about nine tenths occurring once; the ten biggest clones make up around 2.1%. What was sequenced was blood. These receptors all come from a woman aged 50 to 60 in good health.

This chain joins TRBV28 and TRBJ1-1; the D is unclear. The CDR3 has 13 amino acids. V lost 8 bases, J lost 0 bases, and 10 bases lay in between. Germline CDR1 MDHEN, CDR2 SYDVKM. This CDR3 is CASFVTLNTEAFF. The CDR3 DNA reads TGTGCCAGCTTCGTCACTTTGAACACTGAAGCTTTCTTT.

V is TRBV27 and J is TRBJ2-5; 13 nucleotides align to TRBD2. V trimming: 4 bases; J trimming: 5 bases; junction bases outside the gene matches: 19. The CDR3 has 20 amino acids. Germline CDR1 reads MNHEY; CDR2 reads SMNVEV (reference sequence). CDR3 sequence: CASSSGLAGESGPNTETQYF. The CDR3 coding sequence is TGTGCCAGCAGTTCTGGACTAGCGGGAGAGTCGGGACCGAATACGGAGACCCAGTACTTC.

Points on this clone: Other DNA sequences of this sample code for an identical CDR3. The CDR3 spells CASSDTKQGGSGGQPQHF. In nucleotides, the CDR3 is TGTGCCAGCAGTGATACGAAACAGGGCGGTTCAGGGGGGCAGCCCCAGCATTTT. The V call is TRBV2, the J call TRBJ1-5, with 7 bases fitting TRBD1. After removal of 3 bases from V and 7 bases from J, the junction contained 18 bases not matched to a gene. The CDR3 has 18 amino acids. Germline V CDR1 and CDR2: SNHLY, FYNNEI.

V gene TRBV10-1 combines with J gene TRBJ1-2; D uncertain. CDR3 length equals 19 residues. The germline V gene has CDR1 WNHNN and CDR2 SYGVQD (reference sequence). The V gene lost 3 bases and the J gene lost 3 bases, with 26 bases spanning the gap. The CDR3 DNA is TGCGCCAGCAGTGATAATCTCGTTCGAGGAGTTCTGGTTCACTATGGCTACACCTTC. Translating it yields CASSDNLVRGVLVHYGYTF.

This chain links TRBV18 with TRBJ1-1; D might be TRBD1 (5 bases). The CDR3 spans 18 residues. Germline-derived CDR1 and CDR2 are KGHSH and LQKENI. Trimming stripped 6 bases from V and 4 bases from J, with 27 bases between. CDR3 nucleotides: TGTGCCAGCTCCCTATTCGAAGCATCGGCCGAGAGGGGCACTGAAGCTTTCTTT. This encodes CASSLFEASAERGTEAFF.

The rearrangement links TRBV9 to TRBJ2-3; D gene ambiguous. The CDR3 totals 13 residues. In germline, CDR1 is SGDLS, CDR2 YYNGEE. The ends were cut back, 3 bases at V and 2 bases at J, with 7 bases in the middle. The CDR3 nucleotides are TGTGCCAGCAGCGGACCACACACAGATACGCAGTATTTT. It specifies CASSGPHTDTQYF.

In nucleotides, the CDR3 is TGCAGCGTGCAGGGTGCATATGGCTACACCTTC. The encoded protein is CSVQGAYGYTF. The rearrangement links TRBV29-1 to TRBJ1-2; perhaps TRBD1 as D (5 bases). The V gene lost 6 bases and the J gene lost 5 bases, with 10 bases spanning the gap. This CDR3 is 11 amino acids long. The germline V gene encodes CDR1 SQVTM and CDR2 ANQGSEA.

This rearrangement joins TRBV6-1 to TRBJ1-5; TRBD1 matches 7 bases. The CDR3 is 15 amino acids. V gave up 2 bases and J gave up 2 bases; unmatched junction bases: 3. From germline, CDR1 is MNHNS and CDR2 SASEGT. DNA for the CDR3: TGTGCCAGCAGTGAAAGACAGGGAGGCAATCAGCCCCAGCATTTT. As protein: CASSERQGGNQPQHF.

V usage is TRBV19 and J usage is TRBJ1-2; tentatively, D is TRBD1 (6 bases). Germline V gene lookup returns CDR1 LNHDA and CDR2 SQIVND (reference sequence). Trimming stripped 6 bases from V and 4 bases from J, with 18 bases between. The CDR3 runs to 15 residues. For the CDR3, the DNA is TGTGCCAGTAGCGGGTCCGGGGGCGGAATCTATGGCTACACCTTC. Residues: CASSGSGGGIYGYTF.

This chain joins TRBV3-1 (or the pseudogene TRBV3-2) and TRBJ1-4; maybe TRBD1 (5 bases). V lost 1 base and J lost 8, with 14 bases in between. Germline CDR1 reads LGHDT; CDR2 reads YNNKEL (reference sequence). The CDR3 has 15 amino acids. CDR3 nucleotides: TGTGCCAGCAGCCAAGTTTGGCAGGGAGGAGAAAAACTGTTTTTT. This translates into CASSQVWQGGEKLFF.

V is TRBV14 and J is TRBJ1-4; TRBD1 agrees at 8 bases. With V trimmed by 1 base and J by 1 base, 2 bases remained unmatched. The CDR3 is made up of 16 amino acids. Germline V gene sequence: CDR1 SGHDN, CDR2 FVKESK. The CDR3 reads CASSQGQGRTNEKLFF. The CDR3 bases are TGTGCCAGCAGCCAAGGACAGGGGAGAACTAATGAAAAACTGTTTTTT. Full variable domain (rest looked up from reference TRBV14 and TRBJ1-4): EAGVTQFPSHSVIEKGQTVTLRCDPISGHDNLYWYRRVMGKEIKFLLHFVKESKQDESGMPNNRFLAERTGGTYSTLKVQPAELEDSGVYFCASSQGQGRTNEKLFFGSGTQLSVL.

The V call is TRBV6-5, the J call TRBJ1-5; D is undetermined. Deletions cut 0 bases from V and 2 bases from J, with 8 bases between. The CDR3 sequence is 15 residues long. Germline assignment: CDR1 MNHEY and CDR2 SVGAGI. This CDR3 is CASSYSRAGNQPQHF. CDR3 nucleotides: TGTGCCAGCAGTTACTCGAGGGCCGGCAATCAGCCCCAGCATTTT.

This chain connects TRBV18 to TRBJ2-1; 14 bases align to TRBD2. The CDR3 contains 17 residues. The trim removed 3 bases at V and 4 bases at J, leaving 5 bases unmatched. CDR1 and CDR2 (germline): KGHSH, LQKENI. CDR3 residues: CASSPGLAGGAYNEQFF. The CDR3 DNA reads as TGTGCCAGCTCACCCGGACTAGCGGGGGGCGCATACAATGAGCAGTTCTTC.

This chain connects TRBV30 to TRBJ2-3, with unresolved D. There are 14 residues in the CDR3. V was clipped by 1 base and J by 1 base, with 9 bases between them. The V gene's germline CDR1 is GTSNPN and CDR2 SVGIG (reference sequence). CDR3 amino acids: CAWSEGRGTDTQYF. CDR3 nucleotides: TGTGCCTGGAGTGAAGGTCGTGGCACAGATACGCAGTATTTT.

The V gene is TRBV5-4, the J gene TRBJ2-3; tentatively, D is TRBD1 (6 bases). V was clipped by 0 bases and J by 2 bases, with 10 bases between them. Germline values: CDR1 SGHNT, CDR2 YYREEE (reference sequence). This CDR3 spans 15 amino acids. In DNA, the CDR3 is TGTGCCAGCAGCTTGGGCTGGACAGTCACAGATACGCAGTATTTT. Amino acids: CASSLGWTVTDTQYF.

The chain has TRBV3-1 (or the pseudogene TRBV3-2) and TRBJ1-1, with 7 bases fitting TRBD1. CDR1 is LGHDT and CDR2 is YNNKEL in the germline V gene (reference sequence). Losses at the gene ends were 3 bases for V and 1 base for J; bases not matched to a gene: 5. The CDR3 extends over 15 amino acids. This chain's CDR3 is CASSHYGQANTEAFF. DNA of the CDR3: TGTGCCAGCAGCCATTACGGACAGGCGAACACTGAAGCTTTCTTT.

The chain carries TRBV4-2 and TRBJ1-5; D gene unclear. Germline loops: CDR1 LGHNA, CDR2 YNFKEQ. The V end lost 0 bases, the J end lost 1 base, and 4 bases lay between the germline ends. CDR3 length: 14 residues. The CDR3 loop is CASSQELSNQPQHF. CDR3 DNA sequence: TGTGCCAGCAGCCAAGAGCTGAGCAATCAGCCCCAGCATTTT.

The chain links TRBV18 to TRBJ1-3, with D possibly being TRBD1 (5 bases). The CDR3 runs 17 residues. The germline CDR1 and CDR2 sequences are KGHSH and LQKENI. The V end was cut by 5 bases, the J end by 1 base, with 18 bases between. CDR3 residues: CASSSQIRGTSGNTIYF. CDR3 nucleotides: TGTGCCAGCTCATCCCAGATAAGGGGTACTTCTGGAAACACCATATATTTT.

The J gene is TRBJ2-3, the V gene TRBV7-2; 10 bases are shared with TRBD2. The CDR3 length is 16 residues. With 4 bases clipped from V and 8 bases from J, the junction kept 12 bases outside the gene matches. Per germline, CDR1 SGHTA and CDR2 FQGNSA. The CDR3 reads CASSSGLAAAEGTQYF. The CDR3, as DNA: TGTGCCAGCAGCTCCGGACTAGCGGCCGCGGAAGGTACGCAGTATTTT.

V is TRBV28 and J is TRBJ2-6; the D gene is possibly TRBD1 (6 bases). V was trimmed by 3 bases and J by 4 bases, leaving 13 bases between them. This CDR3 has 16 amino acids. Germline V gene lookup returns CDR1 MDHEN and CDR2 SYDVKM. CDR3 bases: TGTGCCAGCAGTTTGGGGCAGGGGCGGGGGGCCAACGTCCTGACTTTC. Translating gives CASSLGQGRGANVLTF.

This rearrangement joins TRBV7-8 to TRBJ1-2, with a weak D call TRBD1 (5 bases). The CDR3 extends over 17 amino acids. V dropped 0 bases and J dropped 2 bases, with 16 bases sitting between them. CDR1 is SGHVS and CDR2 is FQNEAQ in the germline V gene. The CDR3 nucleotides are TGTGCCAGCAGCTTAGCGCTTGGTTTAACAGGCAACTATGGCTACACCTTC. Translated: CASSLALGLTGNYGYTF.